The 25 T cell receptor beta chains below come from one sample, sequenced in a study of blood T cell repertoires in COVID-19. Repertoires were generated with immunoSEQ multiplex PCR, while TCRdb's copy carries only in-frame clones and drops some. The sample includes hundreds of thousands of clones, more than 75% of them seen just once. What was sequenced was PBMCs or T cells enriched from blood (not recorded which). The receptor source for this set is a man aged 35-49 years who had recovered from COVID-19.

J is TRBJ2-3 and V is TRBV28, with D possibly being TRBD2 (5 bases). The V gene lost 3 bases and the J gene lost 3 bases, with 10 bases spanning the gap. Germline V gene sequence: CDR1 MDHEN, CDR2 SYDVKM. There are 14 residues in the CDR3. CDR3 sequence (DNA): TGTGCCAGCAGTTTTCGGGATGGGACAGATACGCAGTATTTT. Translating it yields CASSFRDGTDTQYF.

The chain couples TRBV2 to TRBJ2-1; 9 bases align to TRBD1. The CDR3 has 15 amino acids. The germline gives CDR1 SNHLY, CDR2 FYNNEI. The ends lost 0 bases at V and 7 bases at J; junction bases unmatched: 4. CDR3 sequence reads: CASSEAQGAWNEQFF. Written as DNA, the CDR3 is TGTGCCAGCAGTGAAGCACAGGGGGCATGGAATGAGCAGTTCTTC.

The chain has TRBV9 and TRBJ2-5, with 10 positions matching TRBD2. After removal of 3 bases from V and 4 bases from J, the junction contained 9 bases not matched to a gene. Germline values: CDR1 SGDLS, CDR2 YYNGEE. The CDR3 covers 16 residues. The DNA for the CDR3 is TGTGCCAGCAGCGGGAGTAGCGGGGGGCCAGGAGAGACCCAGTACTTC. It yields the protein CASSGSSGGPGETQYF.

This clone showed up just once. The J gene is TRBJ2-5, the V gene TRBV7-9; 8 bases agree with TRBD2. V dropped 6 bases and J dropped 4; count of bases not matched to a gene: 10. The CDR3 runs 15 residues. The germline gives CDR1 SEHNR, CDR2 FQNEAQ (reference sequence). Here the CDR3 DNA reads TGTGCCAGCAGTGGACTAGCCAATGGGGGAGAGACCCAGTACTTC. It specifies CASSGLANGGETQYF.

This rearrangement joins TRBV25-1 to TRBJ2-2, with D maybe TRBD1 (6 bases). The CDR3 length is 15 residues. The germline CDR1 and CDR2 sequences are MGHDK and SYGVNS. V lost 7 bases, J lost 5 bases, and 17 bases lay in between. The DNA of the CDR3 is TGTGCCAGCACCCCCGTCAATACAGGGACCGGGGAGCTGTTTTTT. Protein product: CASTPVNTGTGELFF.

The CDR3 is CASSPPPYGGKREQYF. CDR3 DNA sequence: TGTGCCAGCAGCCCCCCGCCTTACGGTGGAAAGAGGGAGCAGTACTTC. The chain joins TRBV3-1 (or the pseudogene TRBV3-2) to TRBJ2-7; D remains unclear. Germline CDR1 and CDR2: LGHDT and YNNKEL (reference sequence). The CDR3 is made up of 16 amino acids. V lost 4 bases and J lost 7, with 23 bases in between.

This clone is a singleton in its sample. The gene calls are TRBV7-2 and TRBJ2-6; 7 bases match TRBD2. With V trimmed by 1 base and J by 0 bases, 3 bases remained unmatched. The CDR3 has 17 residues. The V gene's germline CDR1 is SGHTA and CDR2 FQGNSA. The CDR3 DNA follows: TGTGCCAGCAGCTTAGGTGCTAGCGGCTCTGGGGCCAACGTCCTGACTTTC. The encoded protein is CASSLGASGSGANVLTF.

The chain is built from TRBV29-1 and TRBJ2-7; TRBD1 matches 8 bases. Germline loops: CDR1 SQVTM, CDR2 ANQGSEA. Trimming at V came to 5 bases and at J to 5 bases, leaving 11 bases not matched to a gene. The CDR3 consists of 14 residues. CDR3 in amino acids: CSVRWVDRENEQYF. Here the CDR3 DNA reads TGCAGCGTTCGTTGGGTGGACAGGGAGAACGAGCAGTACTTC.

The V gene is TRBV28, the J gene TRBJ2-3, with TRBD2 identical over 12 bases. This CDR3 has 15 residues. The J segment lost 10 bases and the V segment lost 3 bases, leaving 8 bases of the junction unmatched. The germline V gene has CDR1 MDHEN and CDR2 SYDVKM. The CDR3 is CASSLGGLAGGAQYF. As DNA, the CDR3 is TGTGCCAGCAGTTTGGGGGGACTAGCGGGTGGTGCGCAGTATTTT.

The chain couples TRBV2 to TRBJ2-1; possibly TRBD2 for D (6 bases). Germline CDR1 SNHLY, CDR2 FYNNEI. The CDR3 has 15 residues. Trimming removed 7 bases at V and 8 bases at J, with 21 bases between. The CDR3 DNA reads TGTGCCAGCATTCTGGGAGCGGGCGTATCGTATGAGCAGTTCTTC. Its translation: CASILGAGVSYEQFF.

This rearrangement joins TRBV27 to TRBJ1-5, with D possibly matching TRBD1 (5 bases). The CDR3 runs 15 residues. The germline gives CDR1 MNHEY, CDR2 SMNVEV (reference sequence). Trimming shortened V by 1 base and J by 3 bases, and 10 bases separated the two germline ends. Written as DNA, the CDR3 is TGTGCCAGCAGTTTATATGCAGGGTCCAATCAGCCCCAGCATTTT. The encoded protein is CASSLYAGSNQPQHF.

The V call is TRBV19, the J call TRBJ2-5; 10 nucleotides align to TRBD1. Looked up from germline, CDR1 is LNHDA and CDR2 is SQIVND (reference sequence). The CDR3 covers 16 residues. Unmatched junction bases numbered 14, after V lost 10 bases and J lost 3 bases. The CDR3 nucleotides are TGTGCCACTCGAAACCTCCAGACAGGGGGCGAAGAGACCCAGTACTTC. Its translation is CATRNLQTGGEETQYF.

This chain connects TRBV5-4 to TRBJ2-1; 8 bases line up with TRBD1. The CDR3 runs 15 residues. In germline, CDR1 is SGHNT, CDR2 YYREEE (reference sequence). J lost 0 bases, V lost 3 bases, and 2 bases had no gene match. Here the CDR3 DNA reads TGTGCCAGCAGCTCAGACAGGGGCTCCTACAATGAGCAGTTCTTC. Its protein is CASSSDRGSYNEQFF.

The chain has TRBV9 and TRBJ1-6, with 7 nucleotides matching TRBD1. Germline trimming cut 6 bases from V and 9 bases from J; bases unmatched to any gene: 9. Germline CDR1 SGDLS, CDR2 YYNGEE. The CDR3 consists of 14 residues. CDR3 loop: CASTGQVGGSPLHF. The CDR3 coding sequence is TGTGCCAGCACCGGACAGGTCGGGGGTTCACCCCTCCACTTT.

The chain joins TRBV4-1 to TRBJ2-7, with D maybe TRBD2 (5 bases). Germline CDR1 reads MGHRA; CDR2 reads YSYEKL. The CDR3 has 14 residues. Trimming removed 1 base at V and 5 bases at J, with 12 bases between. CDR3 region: CASSQGVASHEQYF. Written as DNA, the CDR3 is TGCGCCAGCAGCCAAGGGGTAGCGAGTCACGAGCAGTACTTC.

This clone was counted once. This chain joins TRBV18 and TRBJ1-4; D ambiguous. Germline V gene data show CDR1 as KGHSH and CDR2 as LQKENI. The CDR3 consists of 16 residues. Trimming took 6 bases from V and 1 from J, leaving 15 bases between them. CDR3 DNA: TGTGCCAGCTCCCGCCTCGAGGCGGGAACTAATGAAAAACTGTTTTTT. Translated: CASSRLEAGTNEKLFF.

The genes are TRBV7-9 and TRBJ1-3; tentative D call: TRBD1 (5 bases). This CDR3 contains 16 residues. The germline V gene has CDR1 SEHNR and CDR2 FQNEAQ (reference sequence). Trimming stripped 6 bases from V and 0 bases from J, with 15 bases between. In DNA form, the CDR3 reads TGTGCCAGCAGTTGGGGGGGAACCTACTCTGGAAACACCATATATTTT. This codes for CASSWGGTYSGNTIYF.

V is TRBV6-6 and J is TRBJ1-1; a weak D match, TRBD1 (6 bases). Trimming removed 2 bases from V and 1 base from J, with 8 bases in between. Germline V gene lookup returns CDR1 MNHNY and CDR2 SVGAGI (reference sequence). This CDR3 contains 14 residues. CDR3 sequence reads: CASSYAGENTEAFF. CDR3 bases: TGTGCCAGCAGTTACGCAGGGGAGAACACTGAAGCTTTCTTT.

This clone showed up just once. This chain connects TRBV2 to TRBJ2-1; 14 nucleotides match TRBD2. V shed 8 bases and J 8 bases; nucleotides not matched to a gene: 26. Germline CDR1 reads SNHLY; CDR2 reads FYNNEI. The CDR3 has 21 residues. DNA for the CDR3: TGTGCCAGCCGGAACCCGCGCGAGGACAGAGGGACTAGCGGGAGTAGACATGAGCAGTTCTTC. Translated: CASRNPREDRGTSGSRHEQFF.

The CDR3 coding sequence is TGTGCCAGCAGAGCCTCCAACTATGGCTACACCTTC. Encoded protein: CASRASNYGYTF. The chain carries TRBV5-4 and TRBJ1-2; D gene ambiguous. The CDR3 covers 12 residues. V was pared by 5 bases and J by 2 bases, with 7 bases between. Germline assignment: CDR1 SGHNT and CDR2 YYREEE (reference sequence).

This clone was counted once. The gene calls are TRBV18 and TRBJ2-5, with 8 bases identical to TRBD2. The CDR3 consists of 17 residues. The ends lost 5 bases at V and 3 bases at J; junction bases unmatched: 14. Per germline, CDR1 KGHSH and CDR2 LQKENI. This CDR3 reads CASSTELGLALEETQYF. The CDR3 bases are TGTGCCAGCTCAACTGAGCTAGGACTAGCTCTAGAAGAGACCCAGTACTTC. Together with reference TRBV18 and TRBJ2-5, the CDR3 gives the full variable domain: NAGVMQNPRHLVRRRGQEARLRCSPMKGHSHVYWYRQLPEEGLKFMVYLQKENIIDESGMPKERFSAEFPKEGPSILRIQQVVRGDSAAYFCASSTELGLALEETQYFGPGTRLLVL.

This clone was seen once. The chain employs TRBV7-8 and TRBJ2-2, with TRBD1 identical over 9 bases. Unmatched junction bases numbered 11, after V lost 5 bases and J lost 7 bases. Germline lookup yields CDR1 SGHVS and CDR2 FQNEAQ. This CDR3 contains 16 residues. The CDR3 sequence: CASSAWDRESGGELFF. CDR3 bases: TGTGCCAGCAGCGCCTGGGACAGGGAATCTGGCGGGGAGCTGTTTTTT.

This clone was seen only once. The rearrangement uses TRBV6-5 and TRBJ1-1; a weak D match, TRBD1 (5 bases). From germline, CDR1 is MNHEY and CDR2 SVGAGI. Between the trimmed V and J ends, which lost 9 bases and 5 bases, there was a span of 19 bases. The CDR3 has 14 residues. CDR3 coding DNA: TGTGCCAGTTCCCCCTCAGGGTTCCATACTGAAGCTTTCTTT. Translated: CASSPSGFHTEAFF.

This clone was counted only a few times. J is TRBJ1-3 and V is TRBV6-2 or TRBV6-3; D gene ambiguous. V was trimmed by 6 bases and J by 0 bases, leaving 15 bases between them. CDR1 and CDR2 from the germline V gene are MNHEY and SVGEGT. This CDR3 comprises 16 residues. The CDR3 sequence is CASSPYKRSSGNTIYF. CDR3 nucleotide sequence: TGTGCCAGCAGCCCTTATAAGAGGAGCTCTGGAAACACCATATATTTT.

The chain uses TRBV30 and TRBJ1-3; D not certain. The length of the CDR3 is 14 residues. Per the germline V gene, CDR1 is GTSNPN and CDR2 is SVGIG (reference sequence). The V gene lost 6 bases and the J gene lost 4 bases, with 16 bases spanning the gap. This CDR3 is CACSGSSPGNTIYF. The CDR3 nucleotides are TGTGCCTGTTCGGGGTCCTCTCCGGGAAACACCATATATTTT. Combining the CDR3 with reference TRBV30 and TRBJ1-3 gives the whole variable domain SQTIHQWPATLVQPVGSPLSLECTVEGTSNPNLYWYRQAAGRGLQLLFYSVGIGQISSEVPQNLSASRPQDRQFILSSKKLLLSDSGFYLCACSGSSPGNTIYFGEGSWLTVV.